Shown below are 28 T cell receptor beta chains from a single sample sequenced in a study of cytomegalovirus exposure and HLA in healthy donors. PCR amplification relied on 60 Vbeta primers (plus 13 Jbeta primers). Profiling relied on immunoSEQ multiplex PCR, and the TCRdb table lists in-frame clones only, not all of them. This table has about 140,000 clones, roughly two thirds appearing once. The sample consisted of PBMCs. These receptors were obtained from a human donor in good health.

A few counts support this clone. V and J are TRBV6-1 and TRBJ1-1, with 11 bases fitting TRBD1. The CDR3 covers 14 residues. The J segment lost 3 bases and the V segment lost 5 bases, leaving 2 bases of the junction unmatched. Germline lookup yields CDR1 MNHNS and CDR2 SASEGT. This CDR3 reads CASSWDRGDTEAFF. As DNA, the CDR3 is TGTGCCAGCAGTTGGGACAGGGGGGACACTGAAGCTTTCTTT.

The J gene is TRBJ2-1, the V gene TRBV7-9, with 8 nucleotides matching TRBD2. Germline CDR1 SEHNR, CDR2 FQNEAQ (reference sequence). Trimming took 4 bases from V and 3 from J; bases not matched to a gene: 8. CDR3 size: 16 residues. The CDR3 DNA reads TGTGCCAGCAGCTATGGCCCGGGGGGGGGCTACAATGAGCAGTTCTTC. It encodes CASSYGPGGGYNEQFF. Full variable domain (missing parts from reference TRBV7-9 and TRBJ2-1): DTGVSQNPRHKITKRGQNVTFRCDPISEHNRLYWYRQTLGQGPEFLTYFQNEAQLEKSRLLSDRFSAERPKGSFSTLEIQRTEQGDSAMYLCASSYGPGGGYNEQFFGPGTRLTVL.

The CDR3 sequence: CASSSYRGRNTGELFF. The CDR3 DNA is TGCGCCAGCAGCTCATACAGGGGGCGGAACACCGGGGAGCTGTTTTTT. V gene TRBV5-1 combines with J gene TRBJ2-2; TRBD1 agrees at 9 bases. The CDR3 runs to 16 residues. Germline CDR1 and CDR2: SGHRS and YFSETQ. Losses at the gene ends were 3 bases for V and 1 base for J; bases not matched to a gene: 4.

The V and J genes are TRBV29-1 and TRBJ2-3, with unresolved D. The V gene lost 0 bases and the J gene lost 4 bases, with 11 bases spanning the gap. CDR1 is SQVTM and CDR2 is ANQGSEA in the germline V gene. The CDR3 covers 14 residues. For the CDR3, the DNA is TGCAGCGTTGAAGAACCTTTCGGAGCAGATACGCAGTATTTT. Translation: CSVEEPFGADTQYF.

The rearrangement links TRBV10-3 to TRBJ1-2; a possible D gene is TRBD1 (5 bases). Trimming shortened V by 4 bases and J by 3 bases, and 15 bases separated the two germline ends. The length of the CDR3 is 15 residues. Per germline, CDR1 ENHRY and CDR2 SYGVKD. The CDR3 loop reads CAISGGQGKDYGYTF. CDR3 nucleotide sequence: TGTGCCATCAGTGGTGGGCAGGGAAAGGACTATGGCTACACCTTC.

The chain uses TRBV28 and TRBJ2-1; D not certain. Germline CDR1 and CDR2: MDHEN and SYDVKM. V shed 2 bases and J shed 0 bases, with 8 bases lying between them. The CDR3 totals 15 residues. The CDR3 loop is CASSLDPSSYNEQFF. The CDR3 DNA reads TGTGCCAGCAGTTTAGATCCCAGCTCCTACAATGAGCAGTTCTTC.

The rearrangement links TRBV18 to TRBJ1-1; the D is unclear. Per the germline V gene, CDR1 is KGHSH and CDR2 is LQKENI. V lost 3 bases to trimming and J lost 4 bases, with 9 bases between them. CDR3 length: 13 residues. The DNA of the CDR3 is TGTGCCAGCTCACCGATCCGGGGCACTGAAGCTTTCTTT. The encoded protein is CASSPIRGTEAFF.

The chain links TRBV20-1 to TRBJ2-3; D not certain. The CDR3 spans 11 residues. Germline CDR1 is DFQATT and CDR2 is SNEGSKA (reference sequence). V shed 3 bases and J shed 6 bases, with 7 bases lying between them. Here the CDR3 reads CSASSWDTQYF. The CDR3 nucleotides are TGCAGTGCTAGTAGCTGGGATACGCAGTATTTT.

The chain has TRBV4-1 and TRBJ2-5, with TRBD2 matching 8 bases. The V gene end was trimmed by 0 bases and the J gene end by 6 bases; junction bases not matched to a gene: 9. CDR3 length equals 16 residues. The germline gives CDR1 MGHRA, CDR2 YSYEKL. Written as DNA, the CDR3 is TGCGCCAGCAGCCAAGACCCCAGCGGGAGCATCAAGACCCAGTACTTC. This encodes CASSQDPSGSIKTQYF.

In this sample, this clone turned up a few times. The V call is TRBV10-3, the J call TRBJ2-6; D is uncertain. The CDR3 contains 14 residues. V was shortened by 3 bases and J by 7 bases, with 10 bases between the two germline ends. Per the germline V gene, CDR1 is ENHRY and CDR2 is SYGVKD. The CDR3 sequence is CAISEPRAANVLTF. The CDR3 DNA reads as TGTGCCATCAGTGAACCCCGAGCAGCCAACGTCCTGACTTTC.

This clone was detected a few times. V and J are TRBV7-3 and TRBJ1-1; D is uncertain. CDR1 and CDR2 (germline): SGHTA, FQGTGA. Trimming shortened V by 0 bases and J by 1 base, and 9 bases separated the two germline ends. This CDR3 spans 15 amino acids. The CDR3 is CASSLTIQSNTEAFF. As DNA, the CDR3 is TGTGCCAGCAGCTTAACGATACAGTCGAACACTGAAGCTTTCTTT.

The genes are TRBV11-2 and TRBJ2-5; 12 bases map to TRBD2. The CDR3 extends over 17 amino acids. Per the germline V gene, CDR1 is SGHAT and CDR2 is FQNNGV. After removal of 6 bases from V and 5 bases from J, the junction contained 13 bases not matched to a gene. The DNA for the CDR3 is TGTGCCAGCAGTAACGGGGCTAGCGGGAGGGTAAGGGAGACCCAGTACTTC. The encoded protein is CASSNGASGRVRETQYF.

This clone was counted a few times. The chain employs TRBV9 and TRBJ1-1; 8 nucleotides align to TRBD1. Per the germline V gene, CDR1 is SGDLS and CDR2 is YYNGEE. J lost 7 bases, V lost 4 bases, and 3 bases had no gene match. CDR3 size: 12 residues. CDR3 nucleotides: TGTGCCAGCAGCCCGGGACAGGTTGAAGCTTTCTTT. Translating it yields CASSPGQVEAFF.

The V and J genes are TRBV20-1 and TRBJ2-5, with TRBD1 identical over 7 bases. J lost 2 bases, V lost 6 bases, and 0 bases had no gene match. Germline CDR1 is DFQATT and CDR2 is SNEGSKA (reference sequence). The CDR3 length is 11 residues. The CDR3: CSATGQETQYF. In DNA, the CDR3 is TGCAGTGCGACAGGGCAAGAGACCCAGTACTTC.

The J gene is TRBJ1-6, the V gene TRBV4-2; no clear D. This CDR3 has 14 residues. Looked up from germline, CDR1 is LGHNA and CDR2 is YNFKEQ. With 2 bases removed from V and 6 bases from J, the gap between germline ends came to 8 bases. The CDR3 DNA follows: TGTGCCAGCAGCCAACTCCTCCTTAATTCACCCCTCCACTTT. The encoded protein is CASSQLLLNSPLHF.

The genes are TRBV19 and TRBJ2-1; 11 nucleotides agree with TRBD1. CDR1 and CDR2 from the germline V gene are LNHDA and SQIVND (reference sequence). This CDR3 is 13 amino acids long. J was trimmed by 8 bases and V by 10 bases; bases with no gene match: 7. As DNA, the CDR3 is TGTGCCACGAGGAGGACAGGGGGCGATGAGCAGTTCTTC. It specifies CATRRTGGDEQFF.

This chain connects TRBV7-6 to TRBJ2-7; the D is unclear. There are 14 residues in the CDR3. V dropped 5 bases and J dropped 2 bases, with 13 bases sitting between them. The germline V gene has CDR1 SGHVS and CDR2 FNYEAQ. The DNA for the CDR3 is TGTGCCAGCAGCGTGAACGACGGAGCCTACGAGCAGTACTTC. It codes for CASSVNDGAYEQYF. The full variable domain, rest sourced from reference TRBV7-6 and TRBJ2-7, is GAGVSQSPRYKVTKRGQDVALRCDPISGHVSLYWYRQALGQGPEFLTYFNYEAQQDKSGLPNDRFSAERPEGSISTLTIQRTEQRDSAMYRCASSVNDGAYEQYFGPGTRLTVT.

V is TRBV6-5 and J is TRBJ1-3; D is ambiguous. The CDR3 is 15 amino acids. The germline V gene encodes CDR1 MNHEY and CDR2 SVGAGI. V was pared by 0 bases and J by 0 bases, with 6 bases between. The DNA for the CDR3 is TGTGCCAGCAGTTACTCGTCGGGCTCTGGAAACACCATATATTTT. It codes for CASSYSSGSGNTIYF.

As concerns this clone: Other DNA variants within this sample encode the same CDR3. The genes are TRBV6-5 and TRBJ1-5; the D gene is possibly TRBD1 (5 bases). This CDR3 is built from 13 residues. Trimming left V 2 bases short and J 4 bases short, with 6 bases between. Germline V gene data show CDR1 as MNHEY and CDR2 as SVGAGI. DNA of the CDR3: TGTGCCAGCAGTTACGGGGGGAATCAGCCCCAGCATTTT. This gives the protein CASSYGGNQPQHF.

The chain has TRBV5-1 and TRBJ2-5; 8 nucleotides align to TRBD1. The junction had 2 bases not matched to a gene; V was cut back by 5 bases and J by 5 bases. The CDR3 is 12 residues long. Germline V gene sequence: CDR1 SGHRS, CDR2 YFSETQ. CDR3 coding DNA: TGCGCCAGCAGTAGGACAGGGGAGACCCAGTACTTC. Its protein product is CASSRTGETQYF.

The chain links TRBV6-9 to TRBJ2-7; D call uncertain. The CDR3 contains 14 residues. V shed 6 bases and J shed 2 bases, with 14 bases lying between them. Germline V gene sequence: CDR1 MNHGY, CDR2 SVAAGI. CDR3 in amino acids: CASRRDGSPYEQYF. The CDR3 region has the DNA TGTGCCAGCAGACGCGACGGGTCCCCCTACGAGCAGTACTTC.

The rearrangement links TRBV21-1 to TRBJ2-1; the tabulated D call, TRBD1, remains unverified against the DNA. TRBV21-1 counts as a pseudogene. This CDR3 has 14 residues. The CDR3 region is CASSARDNYNEQFF. DNA of the CDR3: TGTGCCAGCAGCGCCCGGGACAATTACAATGAGCAGTTCTTC.

This clone occurred a few times. The chain carries TRBV5-6 and TRBJ2-7; D is perhaps TRBD2 (6 bases). Germline V gene sequence: CDR1 SGHDT, CDR2 YYEEEE. Trimming cost V 3 bases and J 0 bases, with 10 bases left between them. The CDR3 is 14 amino acids. For the CDR3, the DNA is TGTGCCAGCAGCTGGGACGGGAGCTCCTACGAGCAGTACTTC. Its protein is CASSWDGSSYEQYF.

This sequence joins TRBV27 and TRBJ1-5, with 8 bases that match TRBD1. The CDR3 extends over 13 amino acids. CDR1 is MNHEY, CDR2 SMNVEV, per germline (reference sequence). J was trimmed by 8 bases and V by 2 bases; bases with no gene match: 2. CDR3 in amino acids: CASSLNRGKPQHF. The CDR3 coding sequence is TGTGCCAGCAGTTTAAACAGGGGGAAGCCCCAGCATTTT.

The chain recombines TRBV7-6 with TRBJ2-7; maybe TRBD1 (6 bases). V lost 3 bases and J 2 bases, leaving 11 bases between the germline ends. Germline CDR1 is SGHVS and CDR2 is FNYEAQ. CDR3 length equals 14 residues. The CDR3 loop reads CASSFRDTAYEQYF. The DNA for the CDR3 is TGTGCCAGCAGCTTCCGGGACACGGCCTACGAGCAGTACTTC.

The chain carries TRBV29-1 and TRBJ1-1, with D possibly TRBD1 on 5 matching bases. Trimming shortened V by 4 bases and J by 1 base, and 10 bases separated the two germline ends. The CDR3 runs to 13 residues. The germline CDR1 and CDR2 sequences are SQVTM and ANQGSEA. CDR3 protein: CSVGGPRNTEAFF. The CDR3 DNA is TGCAGCGTTGGGGGCCCTCGGAACACTGAAGCTTTCTTT.

This sequence joins TRBV2 and TRBJ1-1, with a tentative D call TRBD1 (5 bases). Germline values: CDR1 SNHLY, CDR2 FYNNEI. Trimming took off 1 base at V and 4 bases at J, with 10 bases between the two ends. This CDR3 is 14 amino acids long. The CDR3: CASSEEGGVTEAFF. The CDR3 DNA reads as TGTGCCAGCAGTGAAGAGGGAGGGGTCACTGAAGCTTTCTTT.

The CDR3 reads CASSIPGGATEAFF. CDR3 DNA sequence: TGTGCCAGTAGTATTCCAGGGGGTGCCACTGAAGCTTTCTTT. The chain has TRBV19 and TRBJ1-1, with TRBD1 matching 7 bases. J gave up 4 bases and V 3 bases, and 5 bases lay outside the gene matches. This CDR3 has 14 amino acids. The V gene's germline CDR1 is LNHDA and CDR2 SQIVND (reference sequence).